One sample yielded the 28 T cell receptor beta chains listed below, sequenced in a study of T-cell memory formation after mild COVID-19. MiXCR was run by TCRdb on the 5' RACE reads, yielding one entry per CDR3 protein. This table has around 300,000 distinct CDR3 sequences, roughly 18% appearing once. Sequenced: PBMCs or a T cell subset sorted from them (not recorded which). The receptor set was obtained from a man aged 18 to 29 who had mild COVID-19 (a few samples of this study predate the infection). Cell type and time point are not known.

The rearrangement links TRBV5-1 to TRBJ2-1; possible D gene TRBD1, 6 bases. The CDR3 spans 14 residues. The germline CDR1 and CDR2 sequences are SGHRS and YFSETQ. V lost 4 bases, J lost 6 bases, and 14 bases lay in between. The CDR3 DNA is TGCGCCAGCAGCCTCGGGACAAACCCCAATGAGCAGTTCTTC. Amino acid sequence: CASSLGTNPNEQFF.

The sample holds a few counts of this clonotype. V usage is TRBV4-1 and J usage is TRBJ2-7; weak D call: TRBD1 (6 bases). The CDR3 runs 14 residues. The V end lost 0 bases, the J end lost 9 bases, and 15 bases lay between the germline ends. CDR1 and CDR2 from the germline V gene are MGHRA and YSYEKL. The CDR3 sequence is CASSQDHRDTGQYV. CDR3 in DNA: TGCGCCAGCAGCCAAGATCACCGGGACACTGGGCAGTACGTC.

DNA of the CDR3: TGCGCCAGCAGCTCGGTACAGGGGGGGCCTTATAGCAATCAGCCCCAGCATTTT. Its translation is CASSSVQGGPYSNQPQHF. This chain uses TRBV5-1 with TRBJ1-5; 8 bases are shared with TRBD1. The junction had 11 bases not matched to a gene; V was cut back by 3 bases and J by 0 bases. The length of the CDR3 is 18 residues. Germline CDR1 SGHRS, CDR2 YFSETQ.

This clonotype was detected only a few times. The CDR3 sequence is CASSYATGSREQFF. In DNA, the CDR3 is TGTGCCAGCAGTTACGCTACGGGCAGCAGGGAGCAGTTCTTC. This chain links TRBV6-5 with TRBJ2-1; D is unresolved. Germline loops: CDR1 MNHEY, CDR2 SVGAGI. V lost 2 bases and J 10 bases, leaving 15 bases between the germline ends. This CDR3 has 14 residues.

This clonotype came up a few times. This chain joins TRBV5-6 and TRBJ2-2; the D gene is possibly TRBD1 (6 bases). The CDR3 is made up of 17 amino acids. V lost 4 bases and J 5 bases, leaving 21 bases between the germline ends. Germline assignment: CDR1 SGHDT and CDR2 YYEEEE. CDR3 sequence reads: CASSPRGYNRVTGELFF. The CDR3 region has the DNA TGTGCCAGCAGCCCGCGTGGTTATAACAGGGTTACCGGGGAGCTGTTTTTT. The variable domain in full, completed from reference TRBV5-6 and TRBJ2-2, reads DAGVTQSPTHLIKTRGQQVTLRCSPKSGHDTVSWYQQALGQGPQFIFQYYEEEERQRGNFPDRFSGHQFPNYSSELNVNALLLGDSALYLCASSPRGYNRVTGELFFGEGSRLTVL.

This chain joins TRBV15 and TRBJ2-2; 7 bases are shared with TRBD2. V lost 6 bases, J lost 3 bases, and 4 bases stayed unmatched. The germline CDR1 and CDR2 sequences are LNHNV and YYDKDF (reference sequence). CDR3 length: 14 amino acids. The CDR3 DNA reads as TGTGCCACCAGGACCGGGGGGTACACCGGGGAGCTGTTTTTT. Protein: CATRTGGYTGELFF.

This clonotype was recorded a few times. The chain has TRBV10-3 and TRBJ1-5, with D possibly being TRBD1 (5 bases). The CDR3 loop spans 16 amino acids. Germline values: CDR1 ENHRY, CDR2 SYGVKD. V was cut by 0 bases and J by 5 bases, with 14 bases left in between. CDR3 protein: CAISESNFTGDQPQHF. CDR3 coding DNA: TGTGCCATCAGTGAGTCGAATTTTACAGGTGATCAGCCCCAGCATTTT.

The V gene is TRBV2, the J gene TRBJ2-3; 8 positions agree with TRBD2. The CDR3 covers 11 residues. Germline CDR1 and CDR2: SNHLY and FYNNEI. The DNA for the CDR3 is TGTGCGCGGGGGGCGGCAGATACGCAGTATTTT. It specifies CARGAADTQYF.

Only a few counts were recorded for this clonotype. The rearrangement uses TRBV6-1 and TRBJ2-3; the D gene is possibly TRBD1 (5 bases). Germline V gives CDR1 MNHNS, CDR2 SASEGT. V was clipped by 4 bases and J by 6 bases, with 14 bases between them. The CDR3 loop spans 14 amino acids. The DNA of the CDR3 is TGTGCCAGCAGTGGGGGCTACCACAGGGATACGCAGTATTTT. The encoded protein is CASSGGYHRDTQYF.

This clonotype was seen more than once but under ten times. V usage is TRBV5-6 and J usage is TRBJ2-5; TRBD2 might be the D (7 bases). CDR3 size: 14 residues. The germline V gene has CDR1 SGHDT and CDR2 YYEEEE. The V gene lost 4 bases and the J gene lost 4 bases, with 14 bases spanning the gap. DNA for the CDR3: TGTGCCAGCAGCCGGGCGGGGGCCCCAGAGACCCAGTACTTC. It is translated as CASSRAGAPETQYF.

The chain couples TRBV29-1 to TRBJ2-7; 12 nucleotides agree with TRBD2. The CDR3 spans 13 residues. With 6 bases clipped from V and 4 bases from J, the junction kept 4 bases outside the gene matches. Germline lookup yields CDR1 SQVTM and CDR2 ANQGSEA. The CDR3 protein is CSVGLAGSYEQYV. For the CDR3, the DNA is TGCAGCGTCGGACTAGCGGGGAGTTACGAGCAGTACGTC.

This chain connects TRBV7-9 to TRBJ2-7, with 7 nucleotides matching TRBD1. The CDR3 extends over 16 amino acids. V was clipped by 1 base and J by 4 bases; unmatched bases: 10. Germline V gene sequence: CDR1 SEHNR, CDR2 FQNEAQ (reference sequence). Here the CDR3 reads CASSLDVGQLVYEQYF. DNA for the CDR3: TGTGCCAGCAGCTTAGATGTGGGACAGTTGGTTTACGAGCAGTACTTC.

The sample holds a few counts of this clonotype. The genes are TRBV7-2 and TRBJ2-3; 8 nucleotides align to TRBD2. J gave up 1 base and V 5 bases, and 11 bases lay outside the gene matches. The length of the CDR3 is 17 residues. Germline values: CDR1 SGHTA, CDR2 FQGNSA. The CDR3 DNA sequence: TGTGCCAGCAGCCCGAAGACTAGCGCATGGGGCACAGATACGCAGTATTTT. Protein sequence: CASSPKTSAWGTDTQYF.

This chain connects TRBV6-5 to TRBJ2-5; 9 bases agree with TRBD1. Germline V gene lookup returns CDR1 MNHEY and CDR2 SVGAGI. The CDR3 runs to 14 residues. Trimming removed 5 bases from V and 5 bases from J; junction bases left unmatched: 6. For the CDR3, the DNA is TGTGCCAGCAGTACCTGGGACAGGGTGGAGACCCAGTACTTC. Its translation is CASSTWDRVETQYF.

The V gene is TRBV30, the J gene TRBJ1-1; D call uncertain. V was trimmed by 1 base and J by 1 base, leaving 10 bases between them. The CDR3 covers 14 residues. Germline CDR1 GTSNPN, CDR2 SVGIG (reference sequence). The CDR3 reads CAWSAQTPNTEAFF. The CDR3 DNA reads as TGTGCCTGGAGTGCCCAGACCCCGAACACTGAAGCTTTCTTT. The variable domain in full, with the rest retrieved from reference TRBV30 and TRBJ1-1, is SQTIHQWPATLVQPVGSPLSLECTVEGTSNPNLYWYRQAAGRGLQLLFYSVGIGQISSEVPQNLSASRPQDRQFILSSKKLLLSDSGFYLCAWSAQTPNTEAFFGQGTRLTVV.

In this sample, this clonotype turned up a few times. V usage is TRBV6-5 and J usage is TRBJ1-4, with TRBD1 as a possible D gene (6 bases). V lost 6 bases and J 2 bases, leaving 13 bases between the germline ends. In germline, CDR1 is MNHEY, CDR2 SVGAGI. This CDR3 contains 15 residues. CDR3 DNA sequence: TGTGCCAGCAGCGATTCACAGGGTACTAATGAAAAACTGTTTTTT. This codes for CASSDSQGTNEKLFF.

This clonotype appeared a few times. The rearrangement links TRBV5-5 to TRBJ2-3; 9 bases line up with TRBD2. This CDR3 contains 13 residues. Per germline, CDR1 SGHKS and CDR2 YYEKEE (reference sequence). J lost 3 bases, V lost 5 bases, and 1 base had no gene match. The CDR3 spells CASRGLATDTQYF. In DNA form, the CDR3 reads TGTGCCAGCAGAGGACTAGCGACAGATACGCAGTATTTT.

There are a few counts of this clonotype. Here the CDR3 DNA reads TGTGCCAGCAGCTTTTTACGTACGGGACCAAGCTCTGGGGCCAACGTCCTGACTTTC. Translated: CASSFLRTGPSSGANVLTF. The rearrangement joins TRBV7-6 to TRBJ2-6; D may match TRBD1 or TRBD2 (5 bases each). CDR1 is SGHVS, CDR2 FNYEAQ, per germline. V dropped 3 bases and J dropped 0 bases, with 18 bases sitting between them. The CDR3 consists of 19 residues. Full variable domain (missing parts from reference TRBV7-6 and TRBJ2-6): GAGVSQSPRYKVTKRGQDVALRCDPISGHVSLYWYRQALGQGPEFLTYFNYEAQQDKSGLPNDRFSAERPEGSISTLTIQRTEQRDSAMYRCASSFLRTGPSSGANVLTFGAGSRLTVL.

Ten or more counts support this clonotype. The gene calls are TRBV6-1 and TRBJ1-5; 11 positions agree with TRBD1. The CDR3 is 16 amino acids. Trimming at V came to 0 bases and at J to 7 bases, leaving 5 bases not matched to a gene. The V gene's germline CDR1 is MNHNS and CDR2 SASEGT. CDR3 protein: CASSEAEGTGGQPQHF. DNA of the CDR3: TGTGCCAGCAGTGAAGCGGAGGGGACAGGGGGACAGCCCCAGCATTTT.

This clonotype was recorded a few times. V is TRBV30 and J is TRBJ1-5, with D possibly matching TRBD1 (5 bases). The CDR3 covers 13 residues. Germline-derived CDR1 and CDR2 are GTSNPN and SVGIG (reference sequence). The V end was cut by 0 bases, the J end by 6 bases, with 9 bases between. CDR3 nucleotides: TGTGCCTGGAGTGTACAAGGGACTCAGCCCCAGCATTTT. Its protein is CAWSVQGTQPQHF.

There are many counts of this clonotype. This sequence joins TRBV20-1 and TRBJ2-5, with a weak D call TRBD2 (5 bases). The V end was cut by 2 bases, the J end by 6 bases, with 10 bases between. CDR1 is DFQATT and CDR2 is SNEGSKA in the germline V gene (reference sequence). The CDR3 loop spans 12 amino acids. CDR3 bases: TGCAGTGCTAGACCGTTCGGGAAGACCCAGTACTTC. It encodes CSARPFGKTQYF.

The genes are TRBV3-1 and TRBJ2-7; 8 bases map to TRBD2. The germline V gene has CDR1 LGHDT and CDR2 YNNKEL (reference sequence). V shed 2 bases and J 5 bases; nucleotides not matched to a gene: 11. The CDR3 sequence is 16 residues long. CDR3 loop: CASSQLSGGPINEQYF. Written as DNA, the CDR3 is TGTGCCAGCAGCCAACTATCGGGGGGGCCTATAAACGAGCAGTACTTC.

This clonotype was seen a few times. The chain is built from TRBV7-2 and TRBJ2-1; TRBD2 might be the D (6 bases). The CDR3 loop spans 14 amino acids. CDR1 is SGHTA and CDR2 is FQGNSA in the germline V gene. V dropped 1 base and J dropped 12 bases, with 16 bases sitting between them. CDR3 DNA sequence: TGTGCCAGCAGCTTAGTCGGAGGGTCGTGGCGGCAGTTCTTC. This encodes CASSLVGGSWRQFF.

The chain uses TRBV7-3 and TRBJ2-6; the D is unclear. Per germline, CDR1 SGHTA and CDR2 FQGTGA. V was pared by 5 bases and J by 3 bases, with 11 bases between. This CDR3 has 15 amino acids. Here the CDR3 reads CASSRQEFGANVLTF. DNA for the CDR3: TGTGCCAGCAGCCGTCAGGAGTTTGGGGCCAACGTCCTGACTTTC.

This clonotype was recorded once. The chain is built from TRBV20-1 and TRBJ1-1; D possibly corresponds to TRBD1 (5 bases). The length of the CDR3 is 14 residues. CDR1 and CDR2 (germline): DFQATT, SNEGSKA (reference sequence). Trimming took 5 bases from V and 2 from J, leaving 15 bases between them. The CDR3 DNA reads TGCAGTGCTGACCGGGACGGGGTCAACACTGAAGCTTTCTTT. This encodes CSADRDGVNTEAFF.

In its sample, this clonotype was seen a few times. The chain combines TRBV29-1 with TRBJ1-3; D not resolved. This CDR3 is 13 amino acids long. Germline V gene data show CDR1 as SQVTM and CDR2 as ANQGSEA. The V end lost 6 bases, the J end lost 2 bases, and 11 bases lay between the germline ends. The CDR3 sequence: CSVTPMAGNTIYF. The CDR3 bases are TGCAGCGTAACCCCCATGGCTGGAAACACCATATATTTT.

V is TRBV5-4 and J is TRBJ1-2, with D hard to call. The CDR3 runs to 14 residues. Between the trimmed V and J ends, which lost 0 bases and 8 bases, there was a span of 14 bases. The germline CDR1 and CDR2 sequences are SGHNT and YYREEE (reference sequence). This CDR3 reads CASSLAYAPNGYTF. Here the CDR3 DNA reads TGTGCCAGCAGCTTGGCCTACGCTCCTAACGGCTACACCTTC.

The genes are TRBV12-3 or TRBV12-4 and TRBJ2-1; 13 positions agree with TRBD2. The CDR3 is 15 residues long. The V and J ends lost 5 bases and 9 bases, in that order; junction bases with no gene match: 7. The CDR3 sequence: CASSPRLAGGSEQFF. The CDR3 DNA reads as TGTGCCAGCAGTCCCAGACTAGCGGGGGGTTCTGAGCAGTTCTTC.